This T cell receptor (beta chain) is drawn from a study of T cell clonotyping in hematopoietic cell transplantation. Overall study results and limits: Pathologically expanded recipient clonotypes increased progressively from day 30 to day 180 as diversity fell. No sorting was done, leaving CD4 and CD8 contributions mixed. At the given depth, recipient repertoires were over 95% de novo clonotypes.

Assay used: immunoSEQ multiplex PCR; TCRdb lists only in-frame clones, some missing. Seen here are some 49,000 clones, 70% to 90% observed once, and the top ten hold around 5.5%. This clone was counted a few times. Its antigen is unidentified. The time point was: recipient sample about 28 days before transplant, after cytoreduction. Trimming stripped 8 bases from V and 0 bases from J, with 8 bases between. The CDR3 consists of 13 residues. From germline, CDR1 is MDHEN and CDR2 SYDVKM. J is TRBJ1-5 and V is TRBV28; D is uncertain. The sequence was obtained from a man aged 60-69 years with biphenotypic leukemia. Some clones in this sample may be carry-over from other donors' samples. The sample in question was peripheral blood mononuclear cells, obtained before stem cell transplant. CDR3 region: CASEGNSNQPQHF. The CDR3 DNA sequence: TGTGCCAGCGAAGGGAATAGCAATCAGCCCCAGCATTTT.